The TCR beta chain described here comes from a study of CD8+ T cells in alopecia areata. As concerns this clone: The target antigen is unknown.

Obtained from alopecia areata patients were lesional scalp punch biopsies along with peripheral blood. Findings and caveats of the study: Scalp samples also yield sequences of resident alphabeta T cells from normal skin. Researchers reported that TCR sharing among patients proved less clear than in mice, possibly HLA-linked.

After isolation, RNA underwent reverse transcription to generate cDNA as the sequencing template. TCRdb keeps only in-frame clones here, not all; method: immunoSEQ multiplex PCR. The repertoire holds 95,000 to 120,000 clones, with 55% to 60% as singletons. The CDR3 runs 14 residues. V shed 3 bases, J shed 6 bases, and the junction held 5 bases outside the gene matches. Germline V CDR1 and CDR2: MNHEY, SMNVEV (reference sequence). Material: NKG2D-low CD8+ T cells sorted from blood. The receptor's source is a human donor with alopecia areata. This chain connects TRBV27 to TRBJ1-2; 9 bases are a match to TRBD1. The CDR3 nucleotides are TGTGCCAGCAGTTTTTCGGGACAGGGTAATGGCTACACCTTC. Its translation is CASSFSGQGNGYTF.